This TCR beta chain was found in a study of T cell responses to AZD1222 COVID-19 vaccine. The table came from immunoSEQ multiplex PCR; TCRdb's copy has only in-frame clones and leaves some out. Here the sample spans about 180,000 clones, 88% being singletons. V lost 4 bases to trimming and J lost 8 bases, with 18 bases between them. The CDR3 has 15 residues. From germline, CDR1 is ENHRY and CDR2 SYGVKD. Sequences were derived from peripheral blood, sampled 28 days after the second AZD1222 dose. V usage is TRBV10-3 and J usage is TRBJ2-1, with D possibly matching TRBD1 (6 bases). This TCR came from an adult who received the AZD1222 COVID-19 vaccine. DNA of the CDR3: TGTGCCATCAGTGGAGACAGGCTAGGAGGCGATGAGCAGTTCTTC. Translation: CAISGDRLGGDEQFF.